This T cell receptor (beta chain) comes out of a study of T-cell reconstitution after alpha-beta-depleted transplantation in children. A library of TCRbeta sequences, prepared with unique molecular identifiers, was generated. Each CDR3 protein gets one entry after TCRdb re-called the PCR reads with MiXCR. The sample has roughly 570,000 distinct CDR3 sequences, about a quarter seen once. V shed 4 bases, J shed 1 base, and the junction held 2 bases outside the gene matches. The CDR3 consists of 13 residues. Germline V gene data show CDR1 as DFQATT and CDR2 as SNEGSKA (reference sequence). This clonotype was seen many times.

The source material was PBMCs, sampled before TCRalphabeta/CD19-depleted stem cell transplant. The gene calls are TRBV20-1 and TRBJ2-3; 7 bases fit TRBD1. This clonotype originated in a boy under two years old with Wiskott-Aldrich syndrome, due to receive a stem cell transplant. This CDR3 is CSATGTGTDTQYF. The CDR3, as DNA: TGCAGTGCTACCGGGACAGGCACAGATACGCAGTATTTT.